The entry that follows covers one T cell receptor beta chain sequence. This clone's antigen is unknown. Base qualities are not at hand, and no much larger clone is one base apart. This record belongs to a study of T cell responses to AZD1222 COVID-19 vaccine (dated by TCRdb to the early 2020s). Study-wide context: AZD1222 recipients with second doses at about 4 weeks or about 12 weeks were pooled, because spike-specific TCR depth and breadth did not differ between schedules. Trial participants were enrolled by age into subgroups of 18-55, 56-69 and 70-plus years, and around 150, 28 and 57 TCR-sequenced participants, respectively, were included in these subgroups. A total of about 230 trial participants underwent TCR sequencing, of whom approximately 210 received two doses of AZD1222 and about 26 received two doses of the MenACWY control vaccine.

The CDR3 goes from the cysteine to the phenylalanine over 13 residues. Only the CDR3 portion is preserved as DNA: 39 bases, with reading frame beginning at the first base. The germline V gene specifies MGHDK as CDR1 and SYGVNS as CDR2. Trimming removed 7 bases from V and 3 bases from J; the gene matches leave 5 bases unexplained. What the authors observed across the whole study: No day 14 peak-response samples were available, so repertoires were characterized only after the peak T cell response. CD4 TCRs associated with the vaccine covered the entire spike protein, and the dominant responses were in regions 160-218 and 743-854. Epitopes outside the regions mutated in the B.1.351 and B.1.1.7 variants were reportedly recognized by nearly half of the unique spike-specific TCRs. Participants were mostly white British and included more females than males, and it was suggested by the authors that clonal diversity may have been underestimated. After two AZD1222 doses, spike-specific TCR breadth and depth were significantly higher than at day 0 and than in MenACWY recipients. Conclusions about previously exposed vaccinees are limited, since just 6 or 7 AZD1222 recipients were seropositive for SARS-CoV-2 at baseline. In the small 56-69-year group, the increase in depth fell short of significance, most likely because of low power.

Read against the paper, the sample's time point label means: baseline before first vaccination. Vaccinee samples were obtained from the UK trials COV001 and COV002, which included a single-blind randomized controlled phase 2/3 trial of AZD1222 (ChAdOx1 nCoV-19) in healthy adults. For TCRbeta chain sequencing, PBMC samples from trial participants were taken at day 0 and at day 28 after the second dose. The CDR3 regions of human TCRbeta chains were subjected to immunosequencing. The authors' analysis ran thus. Repertoire TCRs were matched against a reference library of SARS-CoV-2-specific TCRs generated with the MIRA antigen-specificity platform. Breadth was defined as the fraction of unique TCRs that were SARS-CoV-2-associated, and depth was defined as the fraction of total T cells that were SARS-CoV-2-associated. Using the MIRA data, each spike-specific TCR was mapped to the spike region that the TCR reacts to and placed in a CD4 or CD8 class. Log10-transformed breadth and depth values were compared by one-way ANOVA with Sidak's multiple comparisons tests. In its TCRdb copy, this immuneACCESS table keeps in-frame sequences only and misses some clones. Where compared with another copy, unresolved V genes explain less than half of these, and the others have no known cause. From that table come the V and J calls and clone size; the DNA was used to work out D and trimming. The sample yields about 150,000 clones; around 90% were counted once. The top ten clones comprise less than 5.5% of the sample.

The sequenced sample was peripheral blood, obtained on day 0 of AZD1222 vaccination. The receptor was derived from an adult in good health. The chain is assembled from TRBV25-1 and TRBJ2-7; 8 bases in between match TRBD1. Here the CDR3 is given as CASTGQGFYEQYF. The nucleotides are TGTGCCAGCACAGGACAGGGATTCTACGAGCAGTACTTC.